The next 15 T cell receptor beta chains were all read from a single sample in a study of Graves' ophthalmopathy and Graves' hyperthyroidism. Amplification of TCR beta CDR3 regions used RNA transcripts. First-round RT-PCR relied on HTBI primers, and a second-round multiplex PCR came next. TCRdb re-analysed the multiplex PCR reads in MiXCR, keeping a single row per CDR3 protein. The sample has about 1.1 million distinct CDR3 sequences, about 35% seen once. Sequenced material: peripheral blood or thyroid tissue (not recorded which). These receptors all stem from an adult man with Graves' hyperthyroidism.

The DNA for the CDR3 is TGTGCCACCGGAGAGCTAGATACGCAGTATTTT. It encodes CATGELDTQYF. V and J are TRBV15 and TRBJ2-3; the D is unclear. The CDR3 is 11 amino acids. The V and J ends lost 8 bases and 5 bases respectively, with 8 bases between them. CDR1 and CDR2 (germline): LNHNV, YYDKDF (reference sequence).

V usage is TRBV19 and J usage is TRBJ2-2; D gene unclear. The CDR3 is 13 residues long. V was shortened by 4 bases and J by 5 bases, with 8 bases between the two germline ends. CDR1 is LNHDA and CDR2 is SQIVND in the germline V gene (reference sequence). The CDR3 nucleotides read TGTGCCAGTAGTAGGTCCCAGACCGGGGAGCTGTTTTTT. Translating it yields CASSRSQTGELFF.

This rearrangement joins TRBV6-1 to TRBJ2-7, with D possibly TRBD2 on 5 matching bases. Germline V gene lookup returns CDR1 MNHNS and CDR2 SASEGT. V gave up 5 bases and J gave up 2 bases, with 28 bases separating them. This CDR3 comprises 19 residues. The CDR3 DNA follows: TGTGCCAGCAGTACCCCCCCGCGGGTCGCGCAGTCACTAGCCTACGAGCAGTACTTC. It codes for CASSTPPRVAQSLAYEQYF.

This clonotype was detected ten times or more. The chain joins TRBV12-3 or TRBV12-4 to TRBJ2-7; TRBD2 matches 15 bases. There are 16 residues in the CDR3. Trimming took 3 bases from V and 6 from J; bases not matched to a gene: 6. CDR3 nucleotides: TGTGCCAGCAGTTTGAGGACTAGCGGGAGGGCCGCCGAGCAGTACTTC. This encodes CASSLRTSGRAAEQYF.

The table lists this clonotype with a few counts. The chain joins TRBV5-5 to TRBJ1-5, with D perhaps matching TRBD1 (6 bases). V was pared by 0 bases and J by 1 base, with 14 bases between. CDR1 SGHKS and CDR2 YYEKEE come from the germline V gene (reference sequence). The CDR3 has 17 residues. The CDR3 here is CASSLDGGRWSNQPQHF. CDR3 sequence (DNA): TGTGCCAGCAGCTTGGACGGGGGCCGGTGGAGCAATCAGCCCCAGCATTTT.

The chain's CDR3 is CASSQGSGQGGETQYF. The CDR3 nucleotides read TGCGCCAGCAGCCAAGGGAGTGGACAGGGAGGGGAGACCCAGTACTTC. The chain joins TRBV4-1 to TRBJ2-5; perhaps TRBD1 as D (8 bases). Germline assignment: CDR1 MGHRA and CDR2 YSYEKL. CDR3 length equals 16 residues. Trimming removed 1 base from V and 5 bases from J, with 17 bases in between.

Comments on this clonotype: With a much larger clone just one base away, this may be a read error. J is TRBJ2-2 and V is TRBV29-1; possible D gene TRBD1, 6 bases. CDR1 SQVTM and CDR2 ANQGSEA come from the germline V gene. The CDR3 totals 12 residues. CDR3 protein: CSGSGDTGELVF. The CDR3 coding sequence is TGCAGCGGATCAGGGGACACCGGGGAGCTGGTTTTT.

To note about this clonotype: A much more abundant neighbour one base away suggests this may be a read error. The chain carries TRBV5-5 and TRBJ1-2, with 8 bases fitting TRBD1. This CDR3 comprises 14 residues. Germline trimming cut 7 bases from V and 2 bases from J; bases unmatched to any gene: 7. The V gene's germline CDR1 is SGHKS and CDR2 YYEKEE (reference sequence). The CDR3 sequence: CASGMDRENYGYTF. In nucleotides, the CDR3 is TGTGCCAGCGGAATGGACAGGGAGAACTATGGCTACACCTTC.

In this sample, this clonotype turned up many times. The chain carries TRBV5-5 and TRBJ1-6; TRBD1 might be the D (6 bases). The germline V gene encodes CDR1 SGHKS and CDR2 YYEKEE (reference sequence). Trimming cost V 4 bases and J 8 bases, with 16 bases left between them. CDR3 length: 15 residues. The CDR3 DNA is TGTGCCAGCAGCGACGGGGGCGCCTGGGATTCACCCCTCCACTTT. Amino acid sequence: CASSDGGAWDSPLHF.

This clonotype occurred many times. The CDR3 nucleotides are TGTGCCAGCAGTACGGGAGTGGGGCGGGAGCGGATTGGCGAGACCCAGTACTTC. This translates into CASSTGVGRERIGETQYF. The chain uses TRBV9 and TRBJ2-5; 7 bases map to TRBD2. J gave up 5 bases and V 5 bases, and 21 bases lay outside the gene matches. The length of the CDR3 is 18 residues. CDR1 SGDLS and CDR2 YYNGEE come from the germline V gene.

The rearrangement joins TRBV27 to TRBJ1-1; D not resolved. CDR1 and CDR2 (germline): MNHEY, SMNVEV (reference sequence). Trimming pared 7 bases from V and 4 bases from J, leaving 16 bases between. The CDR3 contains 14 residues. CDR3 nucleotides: TGTGCCAGCACCCCTTGGCGGGGTTCCACTGAAGCTTTCTTT. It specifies CASTPWRGSTEAFF.

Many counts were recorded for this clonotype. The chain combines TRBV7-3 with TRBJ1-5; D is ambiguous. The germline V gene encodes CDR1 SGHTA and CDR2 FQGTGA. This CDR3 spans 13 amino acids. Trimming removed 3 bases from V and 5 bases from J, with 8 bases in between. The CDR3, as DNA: TGTGCCAGCAGCTTCCAGTGGGATCAGCCCCAGCATTTT. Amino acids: CASSFQWDQPQHF.

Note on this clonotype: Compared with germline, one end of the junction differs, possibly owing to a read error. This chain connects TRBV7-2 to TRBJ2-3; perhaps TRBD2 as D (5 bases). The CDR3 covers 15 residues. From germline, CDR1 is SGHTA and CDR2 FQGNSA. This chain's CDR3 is CAGSLLEGSTDTQYF. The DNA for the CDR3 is TGCGCCGGCAGTTTGCTAGAGGGTAGCACAGATACGCAGTATTTT.

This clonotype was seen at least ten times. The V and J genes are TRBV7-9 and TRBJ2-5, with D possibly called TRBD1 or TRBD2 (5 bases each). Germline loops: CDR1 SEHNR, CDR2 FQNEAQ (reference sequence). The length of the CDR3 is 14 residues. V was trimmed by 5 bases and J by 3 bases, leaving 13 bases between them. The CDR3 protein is CASSRWDGKETQYF. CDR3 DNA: TGTGCCAGCAGCCGATGGGACGGTAAAGAGACCCAGTACTTC.

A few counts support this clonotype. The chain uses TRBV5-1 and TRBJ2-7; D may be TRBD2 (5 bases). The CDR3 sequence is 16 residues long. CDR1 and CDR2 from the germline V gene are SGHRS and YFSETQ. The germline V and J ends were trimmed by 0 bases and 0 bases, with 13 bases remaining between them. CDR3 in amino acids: CASSLDGVAISYEQYF. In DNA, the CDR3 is TGCGCCAGCAGCTTGGATGGGGTAGCGATCTCCTACGAGCAGTACTTC.